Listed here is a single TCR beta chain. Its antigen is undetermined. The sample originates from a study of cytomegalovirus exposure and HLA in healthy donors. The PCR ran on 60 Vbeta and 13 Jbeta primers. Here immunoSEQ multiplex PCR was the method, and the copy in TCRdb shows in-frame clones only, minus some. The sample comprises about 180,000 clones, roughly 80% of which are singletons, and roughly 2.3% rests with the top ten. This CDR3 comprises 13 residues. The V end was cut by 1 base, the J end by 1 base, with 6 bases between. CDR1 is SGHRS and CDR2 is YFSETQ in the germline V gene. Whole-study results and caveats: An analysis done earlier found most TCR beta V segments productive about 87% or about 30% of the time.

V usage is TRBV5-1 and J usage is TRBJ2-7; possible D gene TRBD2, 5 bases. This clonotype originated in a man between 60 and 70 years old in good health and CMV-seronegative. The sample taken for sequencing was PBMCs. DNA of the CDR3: TGCGCCAGCAGCTTGACGGGATCCTACGAGCAGTACTTC. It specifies CASSLTGSYEQYF.